A single sample gave rise to the 13 T cell receptor beta chains below, sequenced in a study of cytotoxic CD8 clonotypes in ibrutinib-treated CLL. Generated by immunoSEQ multiplex PCR, the TCRdb table keeps only in-frame clones and is missing some. The sample lists about 160,000 clones, 84% occurring once. Sequencing used PBMCs, obtained after 24 months of ibrutinib treatment. The receptor source for this set is a human donor with chronic lymphocytic leukemia.

The CDR3 sequence is CASSPRLTGVYGYTF. In DNA form, the CDR3 reads TGTGCCAGCAGTCCTCGACTTACAGGCGTCTATGGCTACACCTTC. The chain combines TRBV6-1 with TRBJ1-2; TRBD1 is a possible D gene (5 bases). V lost 5 bases to trimming and J lost 4 bases, with 17 bases between them. This CDR3 is built from 15 residues. From germline, CDR1 is MNHNS and CDR2 SASEGT.

Only one count was recorded for this clone. The chain is built from TRBV19 and TRBJ1-2; D unresolved. The CDR3 runs 15 residues. V dropped 7 bases and J dropped 2 bases, with 17 bases sitting between them. Germline values: CDR1 LNHDA, CDR2 SQIVND (reference sequence). The CDR3 protein is CASKTRDSRNYGYTF. DNA for the CDR3: TGTGCCAGTAAAACTCGGGATTCGAGAAACTATGGCTACACCTTC.

This clone was observed once. In the same sample, other DNA sequences code for this CDR3. The V and J genes are TRBV19 and TRBJ2-5; no clear D gene. In germline, CDR1 is LNHDA, CDR2 SQIVND (reference sequence). The CDR3 is 13 amino acids. Deletions cut 4 bases from V and 2 bases from J, with 8 bases between. The CDR3 protein is CASSTGLQETQYF. The CDR3 DNA is TGTGCCAGTAGTACGGGCCTACAAGAGACCCAGTACTTC.

J is TRBJ2-7 and V is TRBV6-6; D gene ambiguous. Trimming took 8 bases from V and 1 from J, leaving 15 bases between them. There are 14 residues in the CDR3. Germline V gene lookup returns CDR1 MNHNY and CDR2 SVGAGI (reference sequence). This chain's CDR3 is CASGWGLISYEQYF. The CDR3, as DNA: TGTGCCAGCGGCTGGGGATTGATTTCCTACGAGCAGTACTTC.

This clone was counted ten times or more. The chain links TRBV7-8 to TRBJ2-5; possibly TRBD1 for D (5 bases). The germline CDR1 and CDR2 sequences are SGHVS and FQNEAQ. The CDR3 loop spans 13 amino acids. Between the trimmed V and J ends, which lost 2 bases and 5 bases, there was a span of 9 bases. CDR3 sequence: CASSLQGPETQYF. In nucleotides, the CDR3 is TGTGCCAGCAGCTTACAGGGTCCGGAGACCCAGTACTTC. Looking up the rest from reference TRBV7-8 and TRBJ2-5 gives the full variable domain: GAGVSQSPRYKVAKRGQDVALRCDPISGHVSLFWYQQALGQGPEFLTYFQNEAQLDKSGLPSDRFFAERPEGSVSTLKIQRTQQEDSAVYLCASSLQGPETQYFGPGTRLLVL.

This sequence joins TRBV19 and TRBJ1-2; D is unresolved. V lost 5 bases, J lost 3 bases, and 10 bases lay in between. The germline gives CDR1 LNHDA, CDR2 SQIVND (reference sequence). The CDR3 runs 13 residues. As DNA, the CDR3 is TGTGCCAGTAGTCCCCGACAAGACTATGGCTACACCTTC. This encodes CASSPRQDYGYTF.

The V gene is TRBV5-1, the J gene TRBJ2-2; D gene uncertain. The germline CDR1 and CDR2 sequences are SGHRS and YFSETQ. V lost 0 bases to trimming and J lost 5 bases, with 5 bases between them. The CDR3 has 13 amino acids. The CDR3 protein is CASSLAQTGELFF. For the CDR3, the DNA is TGCGCCAGCAGCTTGGCACAAACCGGGGAGCTGTTTTTT.

The chain joins TRBV6-1 to TRBJ1-3; D might be TRBD1 (5 bases). The CDR3 runs 14 residues. The germline V and J ends were trimmed by 6 bases and 4 bases, with 13 bases remaining between them. CDR1 is MNHNS and CDR2 is SASEGT in the germline V gene. The CDR3 region is CASRLQESGNTIYF. Here the CDR3 DNA reads TGTGCCAGCAGGTTACAGGAATCCGGAAACACCATATATTTT.

This chain connects TRBV5-4 to TRBJ1-4; TRBD1 agrees at 7 bases. CDR1 is SGHNT and CDR2 is YYREEE in the germline V gene (reference sequence). V lost 2 bases, J lost 6 bases, and 4 bases stayed unmatched. The length of the CDR3 is 14 residues. The CDR3 DNA reads as TGTGCCAGCAGCTTTGGAACAGGGGATGAAAAACTGTTTTTT. It encodes CASSFGTGDEKLFF.

This clone was counted a few times. The CDR3 nucleotides are TGCGCCAGCAGCTTGGGACTGCGAAATGAAAAACTGTTTTTT. This encodes CASSLGLRNEKLFF. The chain is built from TRBV5-1 and TRBJ1-4; D unclear. This CDR3 contains 14 residues. CDR1 and CDR2 (germline): SGHRS, YFSETQ. The V end was cut by 0 bases, the J end by 5 bases, with 8 bases between.

This chain uses TRBV7-2 with TRBJ1-5; possibly TRBD1 for D (6 bases). The CDR3 is 16 residues long. Deletions cut 5 bases from V and 0 bases from J, with 14 bases between. CDR1 is SGHTA, CDR2 FQGNSA, per germline. The CDR3 region is CASSRFYRDSNQPQHF. The CDR3 nucleotides are TGTGCCAGCAGCAGGTTTTACAGGGATAGCAATCAGCCCCAGCATTTT.

V is TRBV27 and J is TRBJ2-1; TRBD2 might be the D (5 bases). V was shortened by 2 bases and J by 1 base, with 9 bases between the two germline ends. From germline, CDR1 is MNHEY and CDR2 SMNVEV (reference sequence). This CDR3 has 15 amino acids. The CDR3 region has the DNA TGTGCCAGCAGTTTACGGCGCGGGTCCTACAATGAGCAGTTCTTC. Protein: CASSLRRGSYNEQFF.

V usage is TRBV7-2 and J usage is TRBJ2-7, with 8 bases aligning to TRBD1. Trimming removed 5 bases from V and 4 bases from J; junction bases left unmatched: 10. This CDR3 spans 15 amino acids. Looked up from germline, CDR1 is SGHTA and CDR2 is FQGNSA. DNA of the CDR3: TGTGCCAGCAGCCTAACCGACAGGGGAGGATACGAGCAGTACTTC. This sequence encodes CASSLTDRGGYEQYF.